These 14 T cell receptor beta chains were all obtained from the same sample, sequenced in a study of T cell responses to AZD1222 COVID-19 vaccine. The method was immunoSEQ multiplex PCR; TCRdb's version includes in-frame clones alone and lacks a portion of them. This sample has 150,000 or so clones; 80% to 85% occur once, and the top ten carry roughly 4.5%. The sample in question was peripheral blood, obtained on day 0 of MenACWY control vaccination. The receptors shown here come from an adult in good health.

CDR3 bases: TGTGCCAGCAGCGAGGGAGGACAGATCTCGGGTGGCTACACCTTC. It translates to CASSEGGQISGGYTF. The chain links TRBV9 to TRBJ1-2; D might be TRBD1 (6 bases). V was cut by 3 bases and J by 7 bases, with 19 bases left in between. This CDR3 contains 15 residues. CDR1 and CDR2 from the germline V gene are SGDLS and YYNGEE. The whole variable domain, remainder taken from reference TRBV9 and TRBJ1-2, is DSGVTQTPKHLITATGQRVTLRCSPRSGDLSVYWYQQSLDQGLQFLIQYYNGEERAKGNILERFSAQQFPDLHSELNLSSLELGDSALYFCASSEGGQISGGYTFGSGTRLTVV.

The gene calls are TRBV6-5 and TRBJ2-7; D call uncertain. The CDR3 totals 14 residues. With 6 bases removed from V and 4 bases from J, the gap between germline ends came to 16 bases. The germline V gene has CDR1 MNHEY and CDR2 SVGAGI. The DNA of the CDR3 is TGTGCCAGCAGGGGCCCTGGGCGGTCATACGAGCAGTACGTC. Translating it yields CASRGPGRSYEQYV.

The V call is TRBV27, the J call TRBJ2-3; D not resolved. This CDR3 is 14 amino acids long. Between the trimmed V and J ends, which lost 6 bases and 2 bases, there was a span of 12 bases. Germline V gene sequence: CDR1 MNHEY, CDR2 SMNVEV (reference sequence). The CDR3 region is CASSSGRPTDTQYF. The CDR3, as DNA: TGTGCCAGCAGCTCCGGCAGACCCACAGATACGCAGTATTTT.

The CDR3 sequence is CASSITFNRAQPQHF. The CDR3 DNA is TGTGCCAGTAGCATTACCTTTAACAGGGCTCAGCCCCAGCATTTT. The J gene is TRBJ1-5, the V gene TRBV19; D perhaps matches TRBD1 (6 bases). V was cut by 6 bases and J by 6 bases, with 18 bases left in between. The germline gives CDR1 LNHDA, CDR2 SQIVND (reference sequence). The CDR3 contains 15 residues. Looking up the rest from reference TRBV19 and TRBJ1-5 gives the full variable domain: DGGITQSPKYLFRKEGQNVTLSCEQNLNHDAMYWYRQDPGQGLRLIYYSQIVNDFQKGDIAEGYSVSREKKESFPLTVTSAQKNPTAFYLCASSITFNRAQPQHFGDGTRLSIL.

V and J are TRBV12-2 and TRBJ1-4. TRBV12-2 is listed as a pseudogene. The CDR3 extends over 12 amino acids. The DNA for the CDR3 is TGTGCAAGTCGCTCTAGAAATGAAAAACTGTTTTTT. Amino acid sequence: CASRSRNEKLFF.

This chain connects TRBV9 to TRBJ2-2; D unclear. The CDR3 is 16 amino acids. V was trimmed by 4 bases and J by 7 bases, leaving 20 bases between them. Germline loops: CDR1 SGDLS, CDR2 YYNGEE. The CDR3 protein is CASSPPGSGRSGELFF. DNA for the CDR3: TGTGCCAGCAGCCCCCCGGGTTCGGGCCGGAGCGGGGAGCTGTTTTTT. The whole variable domain, filled in from reference TRBV9 and TRBJ2-2, reads DSGVTQTPKHLITATGQRVTLRCSPRSGDLSVYWYQQSLDQGLQFLIQYYNGEERAKGNILERFSAQQFPDLHSELNLSSLELGDSALYFCASSPPGSGRSGELFFGEGSRLTVL.

This clone has only one observation. The CDR3 sequence is CASSIERSRGSRYTF. The CDR3 nucleotides are TGTGCCAGTAGTATAGAGAGGTCTAGGGGCTCTCGCTACACCTTC. V gene TRBV19 combines with J gene TRBJ1-2; a weak D match, TRBD1 (5 bases). The V end lost 0 bases, the J end lost 9 bases, and 17 bases lay between the germline ends. The CDR3 sequence is 15 residues long. Germline CDR1 reads LNHDA; CDR2 reads SQIVND (reference sequence).

Here the CDR3 reads CSVDSPGLLNYGYTF. The CDR3 nucleotides read TGCAGCGTTGATTCGCCCGGACTTCTAAACTATGGCTACACCTTC. The chain has TRBV29-1 and TRBJ1-2, with D unclear. V lost 3 bases, J lost 2 bases, and 16 bases lay in between. In germline, CDR1 is SQVTM, CDR2 ANQGSEA. The CDR3 extends over 15 amino acids.

The rearrangement uses TRBV3-1 (or the pseudogene TRBV3-2) and TRBJ1-5; D gene uncertain. The CDR3 is 14 residues long. Deletions cut 6 bases from V and 5 bases from J, with 14 bases between. Germline V gene sequence: CDR1 LGHDT, CDR2 YNNKEL (reference sequence). CDR3 sequence reads: CASSGIGGDQPQHF. CDR3 sequence (DNA): TGTGCCAGCAGTGGAATCGGTGGGGATCAGCCCCAGCATTTT.

This chain connects TRBV3-1 (or the pseudogene TRBV3-2) to TRBJ2-5; 7 bases fit TRBD2. V was clipped by 1 base and J by 5 bases; unmatched bases: 4. CDR1 and CDR2 from the germline V gene are LGHDT and YNNKEL (reference sequence). CDR3 length: 14 amino acids. The CDR3, as DNA: TGTGCCAGCAGCCAAGGGGTCGGGAGGGAGACCCAGTACTTC. Translating it yields CASSQGVGRETQYF.

The rearrangement uses TRBV11-2 and TRBJ2-5; 11 bases map to TRBD1. Trimming removed 1 base from V and 1 base from J; junction bases left unmatched: 8. The CDR3 is 18 residues long. Germline V gene sequence: CDR1 SGHAT, CDR2 FQNNGV. The CDR3 DNA is TGTGCCAGCAGCTTAGTGGGGTGGGACAGGGGGAGCCAAGAGACCCAGTACTTC. It is translated as CASSLVGWDRGSQETQYF.

The chain uses TRBV7-9 and TRBJ1-1; no reliable D call. The V end lost 5 bases, the J end lost 0 bases, and 16 bases lay between the germline ends. CDR3 length: 16 residues. CDR1 and CDR2 from the germline V gene are SEHNR and FQNEAQ (reference sequence). The CDR3 sequence is CASSPGREVLNTEAFF. As DNA, the CDR3 is TGTGCCAGCAGCCCTGGGAGAGAGGTTCTGAACACTGAAGCTTTCTTT.

The chain is built from TRBV4-1 and TRBJ2-1; possibly TRBD1 or TRBD2 for D (5 bases each). The CDR3 contains 14 residues. The germline V and J ends were trimmed by 3 bases and 10 bases, with 16 bases remaining between them. Per germline, CDR1 MGHRA and CDR2 YSYEKL. The CDR3 coding sequence is TGCGCCAGCAGCCATGGGACCCTAGGTCGGGAGCAGTTCTTC. Translated, it gives CASSHGTLGREQFF.

The chain combines TRBV9 with TRBJ1-4, with D unresolved. The CDR3 covers 15 residues. Trimming stripped 4 bases from V and 0 bases from J, with 10 bases between. CDR1 and CDR2 from the germline V gene are SGDLS and YYNGEE. The chain's CDR3 is CASSLGHATNEKLFF. DNA for the CDR3: TGTGCCAGCAGCCTAGGGCACGCAACTAATGAAAAACTGTTTTTT. The full variable domain, rest sourced from reference TRBV9 and TRBJ1-4, is DSGVTQTPKHLITATGQRVTLRCSPRSGDLSVYWYQQSLDQGLQFLIQYYNGEERAKGNILERFSAQQFPDLHSELNLSSLELGDSALYFCASSLGHATNEKLFFGSGTQLSVL.